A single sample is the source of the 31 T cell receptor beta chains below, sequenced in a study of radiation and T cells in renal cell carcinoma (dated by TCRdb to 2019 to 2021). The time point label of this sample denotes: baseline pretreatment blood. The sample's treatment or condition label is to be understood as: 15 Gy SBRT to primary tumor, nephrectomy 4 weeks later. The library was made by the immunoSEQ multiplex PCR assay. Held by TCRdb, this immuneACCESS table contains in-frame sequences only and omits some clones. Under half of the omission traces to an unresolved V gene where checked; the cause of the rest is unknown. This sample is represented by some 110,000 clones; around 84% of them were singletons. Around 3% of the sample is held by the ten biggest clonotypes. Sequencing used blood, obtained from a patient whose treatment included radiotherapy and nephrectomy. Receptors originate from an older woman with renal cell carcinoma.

The CDR3, as DNA: TGTGCCAGCTCACAGGAATATGGCTACACCTTC. Protein sequence: CASSQEYGYTF. The genes are TRBV18 and TRBJ1-2; D call uncertain. CDR1 is KGHSH, CDR2 LQKENI, per germline. The CDR3 runs to 11 residues. V lost 4 bases and J lost 5, with 5 bases in between.

In DNA, the CDR3 is TGTGCCAGCAGGGGCTCCACAGATACGCAGTATTTT. This sequence encodes CASRGSTDTQYF. The chain has TRBV6-5 and TRBJ2-3; no clear D gene. Germline CDR1 is MNHEY and CDR2 is SVGAGI. The CDR3 extends over 12 amino acids. V was cut by 6 bases and J by 2 bases, with 6 bases left in between.

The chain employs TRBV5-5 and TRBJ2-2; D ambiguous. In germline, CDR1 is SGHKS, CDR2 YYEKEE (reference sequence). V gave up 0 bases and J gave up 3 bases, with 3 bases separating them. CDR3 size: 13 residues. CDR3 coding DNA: TGTGCCAGCAGCTTGGTCGACACCGGGGAGCTGTTTTTT. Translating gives CASSLVDTGELFF.

CDR3 DNA: TGTGCCAGCAATAGGGTCTCTGGGGCCAACGTCCTGACTTTC. Residues: CASNRVSGANVLTF. This chain uses TRBV6-5 with TRBJ2-6; unclear D gene. This CDR3 has 14 residues. V was clipped by 7 bases and J by 0 bases, with 7 bases between them. Germline CDR1 and CDR2: MNHEY and SVGAGI.

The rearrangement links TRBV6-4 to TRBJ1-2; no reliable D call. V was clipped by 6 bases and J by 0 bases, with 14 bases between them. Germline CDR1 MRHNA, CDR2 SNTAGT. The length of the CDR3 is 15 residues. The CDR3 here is CASRPTEEANYGYTF. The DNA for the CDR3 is TGTGCCAGCAGGCCTACAGAAGAAGCTAACTATGGCTACACCTTC.

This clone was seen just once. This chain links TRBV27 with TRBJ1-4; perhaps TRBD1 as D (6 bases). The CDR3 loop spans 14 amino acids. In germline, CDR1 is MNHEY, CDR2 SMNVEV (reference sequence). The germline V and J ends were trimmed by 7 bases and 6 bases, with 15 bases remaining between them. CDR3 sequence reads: CASTQRGRDEKLFF. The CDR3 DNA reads TGTGCCAGCACCCAGCGGGGGCGGGATGAAAAACTGTTTTTT.

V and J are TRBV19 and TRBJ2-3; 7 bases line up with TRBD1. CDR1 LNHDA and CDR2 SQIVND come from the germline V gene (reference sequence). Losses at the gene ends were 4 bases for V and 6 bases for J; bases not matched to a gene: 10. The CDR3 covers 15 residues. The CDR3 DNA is TGTGCCAGTAGTACCACTCCGACAGGGACCGATACGCAGTATTTT. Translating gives CASSTTPTGTDTQYF. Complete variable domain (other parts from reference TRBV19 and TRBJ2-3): DGGITQSPKYLFRKEGQNVTLSCEQNLNHDAMYWYRQDPGQGLRLIYYSQIVNDFQKGDIAEGYSVSREKKESFPLTVTSAQKNPTAFYLCASSTTPTGTDTQYFGPGTRLTVL.

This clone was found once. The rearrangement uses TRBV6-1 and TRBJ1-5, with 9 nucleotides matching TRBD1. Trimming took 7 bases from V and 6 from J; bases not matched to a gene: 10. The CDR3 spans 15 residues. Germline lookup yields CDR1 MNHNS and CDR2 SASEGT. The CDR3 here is CASTRLQGAVQPQHF. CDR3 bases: TGTGCCAGCACGAGATTACAGGGGGCCGTTCAGCCCCAGCATTTT.

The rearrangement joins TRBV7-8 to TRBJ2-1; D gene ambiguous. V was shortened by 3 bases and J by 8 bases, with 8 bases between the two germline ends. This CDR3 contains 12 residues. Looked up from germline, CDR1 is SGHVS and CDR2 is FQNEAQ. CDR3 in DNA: TGTGCCAGCAGCTTTGGATCCCATGAGCAGTTCTTC. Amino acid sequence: CASSFGSHEQFF.

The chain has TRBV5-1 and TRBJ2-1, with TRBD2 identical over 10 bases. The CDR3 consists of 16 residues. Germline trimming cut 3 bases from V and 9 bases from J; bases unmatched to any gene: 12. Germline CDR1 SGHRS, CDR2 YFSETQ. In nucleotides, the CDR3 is TGCGCCAGCAGCTCGTATAGCGGGAGGAATTTCGGTGAGCAGTTCTTC. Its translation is CASSSYSGRNFGEQFF.

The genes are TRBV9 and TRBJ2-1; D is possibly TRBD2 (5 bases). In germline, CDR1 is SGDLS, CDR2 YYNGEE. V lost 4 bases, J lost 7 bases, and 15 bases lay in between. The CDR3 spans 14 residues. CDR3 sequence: CASSPLGSGNEQFF. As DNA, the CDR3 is TGTGCCAGCAGCCCTCTAGGGTCGGGGAATGAGCAGTTCTTC. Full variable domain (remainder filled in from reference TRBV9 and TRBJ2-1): DSGVTQTPKHLITATGQRVTLRCSPRSGDLSVYWYQQSLDQGLQFLIQYYNGEERAKGNILERFSAQQFPDLHSELNLSSLELGDSALYFCASSPLGSGNEQFFGPGTRLTVL.

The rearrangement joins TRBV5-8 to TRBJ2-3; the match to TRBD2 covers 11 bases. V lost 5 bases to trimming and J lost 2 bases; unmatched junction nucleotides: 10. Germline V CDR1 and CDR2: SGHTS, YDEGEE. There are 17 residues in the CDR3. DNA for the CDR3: TGTGCCAGCAGTCGAACGGGACTAGCGGAAAACACAGATACGCAGTATTTT. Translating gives CASSRTGLAENTDTQYF.

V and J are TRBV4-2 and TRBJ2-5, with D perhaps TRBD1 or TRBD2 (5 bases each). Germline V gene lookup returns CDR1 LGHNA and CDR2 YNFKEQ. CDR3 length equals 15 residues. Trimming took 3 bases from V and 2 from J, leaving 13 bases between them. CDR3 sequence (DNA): TGTGCCAGCAGCCACTACGAGGGGAGACAAGAGACCCAGTACTTC. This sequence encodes CASSHYEGRQETQYF.

The CDR3 nucleotides read TGTGCCAGCAGTTTATCGGGGAGGAACGAGCAGTTCTTC. Protein: CASSLSGRNEQFF. The genes are TRBV27 and TRBJ2-1; tentative D call: TRBD2 (6 bases). The CDR3 consists of 13 residues. Germline lookup yields CDR1 MNHEY and CDR2 SMNVEV (reference sequence). V was pared by 0 bases and J by 10 bases, with 10 bases between.

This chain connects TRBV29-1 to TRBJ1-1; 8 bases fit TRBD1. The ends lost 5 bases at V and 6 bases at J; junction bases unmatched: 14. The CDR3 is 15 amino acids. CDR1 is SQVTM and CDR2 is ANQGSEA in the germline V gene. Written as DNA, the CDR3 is TGCAGCGTTAAACCGGGACAGGATACCTTCGCTGAAGCTTTCTTT. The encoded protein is CSVKPGQDTFAEAFF.

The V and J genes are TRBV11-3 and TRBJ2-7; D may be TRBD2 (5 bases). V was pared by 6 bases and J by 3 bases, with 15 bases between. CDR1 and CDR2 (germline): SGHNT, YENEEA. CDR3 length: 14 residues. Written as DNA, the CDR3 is TGTGCCAGCAGTAAGAGTTCTAGCCTCTACGAGCAGTACTTC. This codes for CASSKSSSLYEQYF.

This CDR3 is CASSFSVTRYEQYF. The CDR3 DNA reads TGTGCCAGCAGTTTCTCAGTTACTCGCTACGAGCAGTACTTC. The V gene is TRBV27, the J gene TRBJ2-7; D not resolved. The CDR3 loop spans 14 amino acids. V gave up 3 bases and J gave up 3 bases, with 12 bases separating them. Looked up from germline, CDR1 is MNHEY and CDR2 is SMNVEV (reference sequence).

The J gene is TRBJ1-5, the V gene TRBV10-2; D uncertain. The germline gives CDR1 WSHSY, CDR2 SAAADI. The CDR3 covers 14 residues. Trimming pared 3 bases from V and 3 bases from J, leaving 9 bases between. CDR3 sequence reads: CASSDFQLNQPQHF. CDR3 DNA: TGCGCCAGCAGTGATTTTCAACTCAATCAGCCCCAGCATTTT.

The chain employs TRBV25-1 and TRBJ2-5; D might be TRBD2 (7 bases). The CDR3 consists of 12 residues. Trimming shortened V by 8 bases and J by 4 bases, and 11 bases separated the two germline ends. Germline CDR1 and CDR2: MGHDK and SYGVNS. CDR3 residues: CASWGGRETQYF. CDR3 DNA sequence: TGTGCCAGCTGGGGGGGCCGAGAGACCCAGTACTTC.

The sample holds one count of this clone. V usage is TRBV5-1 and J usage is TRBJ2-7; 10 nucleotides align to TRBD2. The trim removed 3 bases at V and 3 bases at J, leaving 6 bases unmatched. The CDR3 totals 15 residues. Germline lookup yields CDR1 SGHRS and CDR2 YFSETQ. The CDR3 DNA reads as TGCGCCAGCAGCTGGGCTAGCGGGAGTGGCTACGAGCAGTACTTC. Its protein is CASSWASGSGYEQYF.

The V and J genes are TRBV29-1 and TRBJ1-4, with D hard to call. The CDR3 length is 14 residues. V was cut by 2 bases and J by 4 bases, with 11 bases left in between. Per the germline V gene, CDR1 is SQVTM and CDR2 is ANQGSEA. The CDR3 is CSVELPEHNEKLFF. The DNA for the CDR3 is TGCAGCGTTGAACTACCAGAGCATAATGAAAAACTGTTTTTT.

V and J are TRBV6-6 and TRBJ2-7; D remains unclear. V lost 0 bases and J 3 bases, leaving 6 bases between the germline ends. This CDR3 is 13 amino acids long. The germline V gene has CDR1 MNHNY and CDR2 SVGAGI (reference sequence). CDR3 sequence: CASSYSIYYEQYF. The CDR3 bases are TGTGCCAGCAGTTACTCCATCTACTACGAGCAGTACTTC.

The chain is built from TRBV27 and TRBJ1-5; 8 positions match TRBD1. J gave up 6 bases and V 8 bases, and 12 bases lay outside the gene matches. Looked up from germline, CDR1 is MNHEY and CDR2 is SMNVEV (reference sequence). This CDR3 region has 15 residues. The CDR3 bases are TGTGCCAGCCAGGCCGGCAACAGGGGGGCTCAGCCCCAGCATTTT. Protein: CASQAGNRGAQPQHF.

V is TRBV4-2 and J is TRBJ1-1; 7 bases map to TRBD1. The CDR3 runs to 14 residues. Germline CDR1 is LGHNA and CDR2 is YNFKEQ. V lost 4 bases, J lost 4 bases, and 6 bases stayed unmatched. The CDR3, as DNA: TGTGCCAGCAGCCCGCAGGGGGAAGTCACTGAAGCTTTCTTT. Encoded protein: CASSPQGEVTEAFF.

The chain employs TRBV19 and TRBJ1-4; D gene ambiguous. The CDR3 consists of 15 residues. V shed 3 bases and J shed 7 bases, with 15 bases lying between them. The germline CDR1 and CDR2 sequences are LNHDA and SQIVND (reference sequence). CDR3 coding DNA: TGTGCCAGTAGTATGGGTTTGGGTAAAGGTGAAAAACTGTTTTTT. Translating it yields CASSMGLGKGEKLFF. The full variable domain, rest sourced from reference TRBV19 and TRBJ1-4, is DGGITQSPKYLFRKEGQNVTLSCEQNLNHDAMYWYRQDPGQGLRLIYYSQIVNDFQKGDIAEGYSVSREKKESFPLTVTSAQKNPTAFYLCASSMGLGKGEKLFFGSGTQLSVL.

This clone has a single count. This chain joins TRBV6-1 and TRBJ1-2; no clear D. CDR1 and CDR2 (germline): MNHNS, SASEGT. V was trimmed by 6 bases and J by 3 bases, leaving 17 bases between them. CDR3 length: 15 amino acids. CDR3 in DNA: TGTGCCAGCAGAGCCTCGCGTTCATCGGACTATGGCTACACCTTC. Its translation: CASRASRSSDYGYTF.

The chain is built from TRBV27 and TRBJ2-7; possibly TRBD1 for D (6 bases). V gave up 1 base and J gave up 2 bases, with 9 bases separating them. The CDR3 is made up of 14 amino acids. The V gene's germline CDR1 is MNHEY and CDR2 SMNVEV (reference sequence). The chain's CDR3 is CASSLYRTAYEQYF. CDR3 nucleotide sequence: TGTGCCAGCAGTTTATACCGGACAGCCTACGAGCAGTACTTC.

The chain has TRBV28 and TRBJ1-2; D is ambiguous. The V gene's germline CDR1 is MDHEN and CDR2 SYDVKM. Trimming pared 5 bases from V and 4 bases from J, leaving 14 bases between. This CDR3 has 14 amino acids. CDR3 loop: CASSPPVLGYGYTF. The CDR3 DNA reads TGTGCCAGCAGTCCGCCGGTATTGGGCTATGGCTACACCTTC.

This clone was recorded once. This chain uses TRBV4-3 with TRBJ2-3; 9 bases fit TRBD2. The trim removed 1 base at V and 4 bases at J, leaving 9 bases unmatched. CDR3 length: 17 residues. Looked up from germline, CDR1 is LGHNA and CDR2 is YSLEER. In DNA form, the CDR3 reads TGCGCCAGCAGCCAAGGTTATGGTAGCGGGAGCGCAGATACGCAGTATTTT. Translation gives CASSQGYGSGSADTQYF.

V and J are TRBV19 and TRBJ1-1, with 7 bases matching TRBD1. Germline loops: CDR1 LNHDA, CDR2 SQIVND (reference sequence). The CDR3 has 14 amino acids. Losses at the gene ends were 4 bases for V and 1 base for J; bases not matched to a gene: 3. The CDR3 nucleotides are TGTGCCAGTAGTACGAACAGGGGGAACACTGAAGCTTTCTTT. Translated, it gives CASSTNRGNTEAFF.

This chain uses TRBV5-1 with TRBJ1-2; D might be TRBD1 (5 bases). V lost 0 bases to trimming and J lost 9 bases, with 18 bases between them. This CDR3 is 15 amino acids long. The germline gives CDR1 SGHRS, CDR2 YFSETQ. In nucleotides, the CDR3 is TGCGCCAGCAGCTTGGTAACCCAGGGAGATGGCAGCTACACCTTC. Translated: CASSLVTQGDGSYTF.